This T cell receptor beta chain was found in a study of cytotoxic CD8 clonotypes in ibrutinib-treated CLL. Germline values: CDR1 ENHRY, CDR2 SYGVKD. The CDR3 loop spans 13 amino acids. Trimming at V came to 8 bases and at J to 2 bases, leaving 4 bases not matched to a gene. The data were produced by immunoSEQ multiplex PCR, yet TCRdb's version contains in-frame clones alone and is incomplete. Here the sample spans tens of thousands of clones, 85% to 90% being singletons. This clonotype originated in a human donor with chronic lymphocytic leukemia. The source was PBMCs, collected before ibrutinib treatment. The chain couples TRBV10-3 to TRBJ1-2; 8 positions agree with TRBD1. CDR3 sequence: CAISQGANYGYTF. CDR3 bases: TGTGCCATCTCGCAGGGGGCGAACTATGGCTACACCTTC.